This TCR beta chain was recorded in a study of cytomegalovirus exposure and HLA in healthy donors. CDR3 size: 19 residues. With 4 bases clipped from V and 0 bases from J, the junction kept 13 bases outside the gene matches. Germline V CDR1 and CDR2: SGHTA, FQGNSA. The assay was immunoSEQ multiplex PCR, and TCRdb's table has in-frame clones only and misses some. Of about 140,000 clones listed, approximately 87% are singletons. V gene TRBV7-2 combines with J gene TRBJ1-5, with 9 nucleotides matching TRBD1. The origin of this receptor is a young man in good health and CMV-seronegative. Sequencing used PBMCs. The CDR3 region is CASSSPTGQGTYSNQPQHF. The CDR3 DNA sequence: TGTGCCAGCAGCTCACCCACCGGACAGGGGACATATAGCAATCAGCCCCAGCATTTT.